The entry that follows covers one TCR beta chain sequence. The antigen remains undetermined. A second about 7 to 11 cycle PCR used barcoded and J-beta primers. TCRdb re-analysed the 5' RACE reads in MiXCR, keeping a single row per CDR3 protein. The sample contains over 1,500,000 distinct CDR3 sequences, roughly 50% of which appear only once. This sample was taken from a study of blood T cells in healthy people across ages. The study's findings and limits: In the absence of known donor CMV status, changes in expanded clonotypes were possibly confounded.

This CDR3 contains 15 residues. The V gene's germline CDR1 is LGHDT and CDR2 YNNKEL (reference sequence). The V gene lost 3 bases and the J gene lost 0 bases, with 11 bases spanning the gap. Healthy individuals of Caucasian origin from Russia, aged 6 to 90, served as donors. This chain connects TRBV3-1 to TRBJ1-2; maybe TRBD1 (6 bases). Sequenced material: blood. The sequence came from a middle-aged woman in good health. CDR3 sequence reads: CASSQTRDTNYGYTF. The CDR3 DNA follows: TGTGCCAGCAGCCAGACCCGGGACACTAACTATGGCTACACCTTC.